These 10 T cell receptor beta chains were all obtained from the same sample, sequenced in a study of blood T cell repertoires in COVID-19. TCRdb's copy holds only in-frame clones and misses some; the assay was immunoSEQ multiplex PCR. The sample includes 250,000 or so clones, almost 85% seen only once; the top ten take under 2%. The sequenced sample consisted of peripheral blood. These receptors all come from a woman of 80 years or more with acute or convalescent COVID-19.

The J gene is TRBJ2-2, the V gene TRBV6-5, with TRBD1 as a possible D gene (5 bases). The V gene lost 6 bases and the J gene lost 2 bases, with 13 bases spanning the gap. From germline, CDR1 is MNHEY and CDR2 SVGAGI. The CDR3 is 15 residues long. Here the CDR3 reads CASRKQATNTGELFF. In nucleotides, the CDR3 is TGTGCCAGCAGGAAACAGGCTACTAACACCGGGGAGCTGTTTTTT.

This rearrangement joins TRBV18 to TRBJ2-5; maybe TRBD1 (6 bases). V lost 5 bases and J lost 5, with 12 bases in between. CDR1 and CDR2 from the germline V gene are KGHSH and LQKENI. The CDR3 has 13 amino acids. CDR3 in DNA: TGTGCCAGCTCAGCAACAGGGCCTGAGACCCAGTACTTC. It translates to CASSATGPETQYF.

The J gene is TRBJ2-2, the V gene TRBV7-3; 11 bases align to TRBD2. With 5 bases clipped from V and 6 bases from J, the junction kept 11 bases outside the gene matches. CDR1 is SGHTA and CDR2 is FQGTGA in the germline V gene. The CDR3 runs 17 residues. The CDR3 protein is CASSPGPSGGLSGELFF. The CDR3 DNA reads as TGTGCCAGCAGCCCAGGTCCTAGCGGGGGGCTTTCCGGGGAGCTGTTTTTT.

This clone was seen a few times. The rearrangement joins TRBV29-1 to TRBJ1-4; possible D gene TRBD1, 6 bases. This CDR3 has 15 residues. V was trimmed by 4 bases and J by 3 bases, leaving 15 bases between them. Per germline, CDR1 SQVTM and CDR2 ANQGSEA. The CDR3 nucleotides are TGCAGCGTTGGGTTTGAGGGACATGCTAATGAAAAACTGTTTTTT. Protein product: CSVGFEGHANEKLFF.

This clone has only a few counts. The rearrangement links TRBV28 to TRBJ1-1; D ambiguous. The CDR3 length is 16 residues. Germline V gene sequence: CDR1 MDHEN, CDR2 SYDVKM. Trimming cost V 6 bases and J 0 bases, with 17 bases left between them. CDR3 sequence: CASRTYLADMNTEAFF. Here the CDR3 DNA reads TGTGCCAGCAGGACGTACCTGGCAGACATGAACACTGAAGCTTTCTTT.

The CDR3 protein is CASSMGQGGQYF. DNA of the CDR3: TGTGCCAGCAGTATGGGACAGGGGGGGCAGTACTTC. The rearrangement links TRBV28 to TRBJ2-7, with TRBD1 matching 11 bases. The CDR3 has 12 amino acids. Germline values: CDR1 MDHEN, CDR2 SYDVKM. V lost 5 bases and J lost 9; bases outside the gene matches: 3.

The chain uses TRBV6-5 and TRBJ1-2; 8 bases fit TRBD1. Looked up from germline, CDR1 is MNHEY and CDR2 is SVGAGI. This CDR3 comprises 14 residues. The junction had 2 bases not matched to a gene; V was cut back by 5 bases and J by 0 bases. CDR3 in DNA: TGTGCCAGCAGTATACAGGGGGCTAACTATGGCTACACCTTC. As protein: CASSIQGANYGYTF.

V is TRBV13 and J is TRBJ2-5; D is perhaps TRBD1 (6 bases). The ends were cut back, 5 bases at V and 1 base at J, with 14 bases in the middle. Germline CDR1 reads PRHDT; CDR2 reads FYEKMQ (reference sequence). The CDR3 totals 15 residues. CDR3 coding DNA: TGTGCCAGCAGCCGCTCAGGGGCCCTCCAAGAGACCCAGTACTTC. Residues: CASSRSGALQETQYF.

V gene TRBV28 combines with J gene TRBJ2-1, with 8 positions matching TRBD1. V lost 9 bases and J lost 1; bases outside the gene matches: 2. The CDR3 covers 13 residues. The germline CDR1 and CDR2 sequences are MDHEN and SYDVKM. CDR3 coding DNA: TGTGCCAGTACAGGGGGTTCCTACAATGAGCAGTTCTTC. Its translation: CASTGGSYNEQFF.

CDR3 amino acids: CASTPAGDLYNSPLHF. The CDR3 nucleotides are TGTGCCAGCACTCCTGCGGGGGACCTTTATAATTCACCCCTCCACTTT. This chain uses TRBV28 with TRBJ1-6, with a tentative D call TRBD1 (5 bases). CDR3 size: 16 residues. Trimming took 7 bases from V and 4 from J, leaving 17 bases between them. CDR1 and CDR2 (germline): MDHEN, SYDVKM.